Listed below are T cell receptor beta chains from one sample, sequenced in a study of blood T cell repertoires in COVID-19. The table came from immunoSEQ multiplex PCR; TCRdb's copy has only in-frame clones and leaves some out. Among under 150,000 clones, about four fifths were seen once, and the ten largest hold 5% to 7%. Sequencing input: PBMCs or T cells enriched from blood (not recorded which). The receptors were sampled from a woman aged 45 to 65 who had been exposed to COVID-19. Both conserved end residues are part of each CDR3. D genes are given only for firm matches. Some rows have no size entry. The others give once, few or many, or a class for an expanded clone.

J gene | clone size | D gene | V gene | CDR3 DNA | CDR3 protein
TRBJ1-2 | NA | TRBD1 | TRBV3-1/TRBV3-2 | TGTGCCAGCAGCCACAGGGGGCCGGGCAGGTATGGCTACACCTTC | CASSHRGPGRYGYTF
TRBJ1-1 | NA | NA | TRBV11-2 | TGTGCCAGCAGCTTAGCCACTCAAAAAGCTTTCTTT | CASSLATQKAFF
TRBJ2-7 | once | TRBD1 | TRBV7-2 | TGTGCCAGCAGCGCCTACAGGGGAGTCTATTACGAGCAGTACTTC | CASSAYRGVYYEQYF
TRBJ2-7 | NA | TRBD1 | TRBV7-2 | TGTGCCAGCAGCTTAGCATACAGGGGGGACTACGAGCAGTACTTC | CASSLAYRGDYEQYF
TRBJ2-5 | NA | NA | TRBV11-2 | TGTGCCAGCAGCTTAGTACGGGGGCAAGAGACCCAGTACTTC | CASSLVRGQETQYF
TRBJ1-1 | NA | NA | TRBV4-2 | TGTGCCAGCAGCCAAAGGATGGCAGGGACTGAAGCTTTCTTT | CASSQRMAGTEAFF
TRBJ1-2 | NA | NA | TRBV10-2 | TGCGCCAGCAGTGGGACCCGGGAGTATAACTATGGCTACACCTTC | CASSGTREYNYGYTF
TRBJ2-5 | NA | TRBD1 | TRBV3-1/TRBV3-2 | TGTGCCAGCAGCCAAGCTGGGACAGGGGATGAGACCCAGTACTTC | CASSQAGTGDETQYF
TRBJ2-3 | NA | NA | TRBV5-1 | TGCGCCAGCAGCTTGGGACCGACTAGCACAGATACGCAGTATTTT | CASSLGPTSTDTQYF
TRBJ2-7 | NA | TRBD1 | TRBV6-1 | TGTGCCAGCAGTGAAATGGGGACAGGGGGTTACGAGCAGTACTTC | CASSEMGTGGYEQYF
TRBJ1-3 | NA | NA | TRBV9 | TGTGCCAGCAGCCCCCAGACAGGCTCTGGAAACACCATATATTTT | CASSPQTGSGNTIYF
TRBJ1-1 | NA | NA | TRBV19 | TGTGCCAGTACCCCCAACCGGGGGAACACTGAAGCTTTCTTT | CASTPNRGNTEAFF
TRBJ1-2 | NA | TRBD1 | TRBV19 | TGTGCCAGTATCTACGGGACAGGGGGCAAGGGCTATGGCTACACCTTC | CASIYGTGGKGYGYTF
TRBJ2-1 | NA | TRBD2 | TRBV3-1/TRBV3-2 | TGTGCCAGCAGCCCCCCTAGCGGGGTACGTGAGTTCTTC | CASSPPSGVREFF
TRBJ2-3 | many | NA | TRBV6-4 | TGTGCCAGCAAAGACAGGCCAGAGACAGATACGCAGTATTTT | CASKDRPETDTQYF
TRBJ2-5 | NA | TRBD1 | TRBV14 | TGTGCCAGCAGCCGGGACAGCTCCCTCCAAGAGACCCAGTACTTC | CASSRDSSLQETQYF
TRBJ1-3 | NA | TRBD1 | TRBV5-1 | TGCGCCAGCAGCATTGGACAGGGCGCCTTAGCCTCTGGAAACACCATATATTTT | CASSIGQGALASGNTIYF
TRBJ1-5 | few | TRBD1 | TRBV18 | TGTGCCAGCTCTCTTCGGGGGACAGAATATAGCAATCAGCCCCAGCATTTT | CASSLRGTEYSNQPQHF
TRBJ2-7 | NA | TRBD1 | TRBV27 | TGTGCCAGCAGTCCCGGGACAGGGGATTACGAGCAGTACTTC | CASSPGTGDYEQYF
TRBJ1-5 | NA | NA | TRBV25-1 | TGTGCCAGCAGTGTCCCCGGAGGGCCCCAGCATTTT | CASSVPGGPQHF
TRBJ1-1 | NA | NA | TRBV19 | TGTGCCAGTAGGCAGTGGACTGAAGCTTTCTTT | CASRQWTEAFF
TRBJ2-2 | many | TRBD1 | TRBV9 | TGTGCCAGCAGCCCAAGGACAGGCGGGGAGCTGTTTTTT | CASSPRTGGELFF
TRBJ1-2 | NA | NA | TRBV6-2/TRBV6-3 | TGTGCCAGCAGTTACCTCAGGGGTGGCTACACCTTC | CASSYLRGGYTF
TRBJ1-1 | few | NA | TRBV7-9 | TGTGCCAGCAGCTTAGAGGAGGGGTCAGCTTTCTTT | CASSLEEGSAFF
TRBJ2-3 | NA | TRBD2 | TRBV5-4 | TGTGCCCCCGGGGCGGGAGGGGGCACAGATACGCAGTATTTT | CAPGAGGGTDTQYF
TRBJ1-2 | NA | NA | TRBV21-1 | TGTGCCAGCAGTAACAGGGGGCACTATGGCTACACCTTC | CASSNRGHYGYTF
TRBJ2-1 | NA | TRBD2 | TRBV7-2 | TGTGCCAGCAGCCGCGGGAGGGGGAACAATGAGCAGTTCTTC | CASSRGRGNNEQFF
TRBJ2-1 | NA | NA | TRBV11-3 | TGTGCCAGCAGCTTAGATCCAGGGTCCACAGTGCAGTTCTTC | CASSLDPGSTVQFF
TRBJ2-3 | once | TRBD1 | TRBV19 | TGTGCCAGTAGTGCAACAGGGGGGCCAGATACGCAGTATTTT | CASSATGGPDTQYF
TRBJ2-1 | NA | NA | TRBV7-2 | TGTGCCAGCAGCTTAGTGGCTTTCTCCTACAATGAGCAGTTCTTC | CASSLVAFSYNEQFF
TRBJ1-1 | NA | NA | TRBV6-2/TRBV6-3 | TGTGCCAGCAGTTTCGGACAGAAATACACTGAAGCTTTCTTT | CASSFGQKYTEAFF
TRBJ2-7 | NA | NA | TRBV7-6 | TGTGCCAGCAGCTTATCCTCCCAGGGGGGTGCGGGCGAGCAGTACTTC | CASSLSSQGGAGEQYF
TRBJ2-1 | NA | TRBD1 | TRBV6-5 | TGTGCCAGCAGTTACTCGGGACAGGACGCCTACAATGAGCAGTTCTTC | CASSYSGQDAYNEQFF
TRBJ1-5 | NA | NA | TRBV4-2 | TGTGCCAGCAGCCGCTATTCGGTCGGCAATCAGCCCCAGCATTTT | CASSRYSVGNQPQHF
TRBJ1-5 | NA | NA | TRBV7-8 | TGTGCCAGCAGCCTGAACAGGGACCCCCTGGGGCCCCAGCATTTT | CASSLNRDPLGPQHF
TRBJ1-4 | NA | TRBD1 | TRBV5-1 | TGCGCCAGCAGCCTCGACAGGGGGCTCGGTAATGAAAAACTGTTTTTT | CASSLDRGLGNEKLFF
TRBJ2-2 | many | TRBD1 | TRBV6-5 | TGTGCCAGCAGCCACAGGGGAGACTTTACCGGGGAGCTGTTTTTT | CASSHRGDFTGELFF
TRBJ2-1 | NA | NA | TRBV4-2 | TGTGCCAGCAGCCGGGACTTTTCTTTGGCTAGCCGCCGCGATGAGCAGTTCTTC | CASSRDFSLASRRDEQFF
TRBJ2-1 | NA | TRBD1 | TRBV7-2 | TGTGCCAGCAGCTTAGGGGGGACAGTTCACTACAATGAGCAGTTCTTC | CASSLGGTVHYNEQFF
TRBJ2-7 | NA | NA | TRBV10-2 | TGCGCCATCAAGGGGGATACCTACGAGCAGTACTTC | CAIKGDTYEQYF
TRBJ2-6 | NA | NA | TRBV5-1 | TGCGCCAGCAGCTTGGGACAGTCTGGGGCCAACGTCCTGACTTTC | CASSLGQSGANVLTF
TRBJ1-2 | NA | NA | TRBV24-1 | TGTGCCACCAGTGATTTGGACAGGTCAAAATTTACAGGCTACACCTTC | CATSDLDRSKFTGYTF
TRBJ1-2 | NA | NA | TRBV19 | TGTGCCAGTAGAGGGGGGGTCTATGGCTACACCTTC | CASRGGVYGYTF
TRBJ1-1 | NA | NA | TRBV6-2/TRBV6-3 | TGTGCCAGCAGTATTTGGCCATACCAGGCTTTCTTT | CASSIWPYQAFF
TRBJ1-6 | NA | TRBD1 | TRBV6-2/TRBV6-3 | TGTGCCAGCAGTACGACAGGGCCTAGGTCACCCCTCCACTTT | CASSTTGPRSPLHF
TRBJ2-3 | NA | TRBD2 | TRBV11-3 | TGTGCCAGCAGCGTGGGACTAGCGTATTCAGATACGCAGTATTTT | CASSVGLAYSDTQYF
TRBJ2-7 | many | TRBD2 | TRBV10-2 | TGCGCCAGCAGTGCCGATCTAGCGGGGCTCGAGCAGTACTTC | CASSADLAGLEQYF
TRBJ2-1 | NA | TRBD2 | TRBV4-1 | TGCGCCAGCAGCCAAAGACCCGGGACTAGCACGGATGAGCAGTTCTTC | CASSQRPGTSTDEQFF
TRBJ2-1 | NA | NA | TRBV9 | TGTGCCAGCAGCGGGGCAGACTACAATGAGCAGTTCTTC | CASSGADYNEQFF